Listed below are T cell receptor beta chains from one sample, sequenced in a study of early T cells in non-severe SARS-CoV-2 infection. TCRdb re-derived calls from the 5' RACE reads in MiXCR, one entry per CDR3 protein. The data show about 54,000 distinct CDR3 sequences, under 8% seen once. The specimen was whole blood, collected at baseline. Every receptor here comes from an adult who was a healthcare worker with PCR-confirmed SARS-CoV-2 infection or an uninfected control (not recorded which). CDR3s include the opening cysteine and the closing phenylalanine or tryptophan. Not every row has a clone size; where given, it reads once, few, many or a size class.

clone_size	v_call	j_call	cdr3_aa
NA	TRBV20-1	TRBJ2-3	CSASTSGGTSSTDTQYF
many	TRBV4-2	TRBJ2-1	CASSQEGGRYNEQFF
NA	TRBV29-1	TRBJ2-3	CSVEMITDTQYF
few	TRBV2	TRBJ2-7	CASRLGQGYEQYF
many	TRBV4-1	TRBJ2-3	CASSEDRRTDTQYF
NA	TRBV18	TRBJ2-2	CASSPRAQGGLNTGELFF
NA	TRBV6-6	TRBJ2-4	CASSLGGGTKNIQYF
few	TRBV7-2	TRBJ1-1	CASNSQGLITEAFF
many	TRBV4-3	TRBJ2-2	CASSRTLTGELFF
many	TRBV4-1	TRBJ2-7	CASSQEEESYEQYF
many	TRBV4-2	TRBJ1-2	CASSQNPGQGAYGYTF
NA	TRBV6-5	TRBJ1-2	CASSYGETNYGYTF
many	TRBV7-7	TRBJ2-1	CASSLGRVGGNEQFF
few	TRBV5-1	TRBJ2-3	CASRGNRAPDTQYF
many	TRBV19	TRBJ1-5	CASSIRDSNQPQHF
few	TRBV4-3	TRBJ2-1	CASSQDASGGVYEQFF
few	TRBV7-9	TRBJ2-2	CASSLQANTGELFF
NA	TRBV6-2/TRBV6-3	TRBJ2-3	CASSSTGNWWGTDTQYF
many	TRBV5-1	TRBJ2-7	CASSLAVLTGGTYEQYF
many	TRBV4-3	TRBJ2-7	CASSQTSGSYEQYF
many	TRBV23-1	TRBJ2-7	CASSQSFRDRGTHYEQYF
many	TRBV27	TRBJ2-5	CASSPREGHQETQYF
many	TRBV5-6	TRBJ2-5	CASSDGPFQETQYF
many	TRBV28	TRBJ2-7	CASSFSEGGTEVYEQYF
many	TRBV11-3	TRBJ2-3	CASSLGDSSTDTQYF
few	TRBV6-1	TRBJ2-2	CASVVRGGTGELFF
few	TRBV24-1	TRBJ2-7	CATSDPLRSLEKQYF
NA	TRBV5-1	TRBJ2-5	CASSWGGAGETQYF
NA	TRBV7-8	TRBJ1-1	CASSLVQGAGTEAFF
many	TRBV7-3	TRBJ2-1	CASSETKGGYNEQFF
many	TRBV27	TRBJ2-7	CASSGGQGFHEQYF
few	TRBV7-9	TRBJ2-4	CASSLVEGRDIQYF
many	TRBV20-1	TRBJ2-7	CSARDLRYEQYF